The following is a TCR beta chain sequence with its context. Its antigen is unidentified. The data belong to a study of CD8 T cells in ankylosing spondylitis. Notes on the study in general: Significant enrichment of disease-linked clones was reported in matched ankylosing spondylitis synovial fluid. Among TCR beta sequences, a motif of about 8 highly homologous variants appeared characteristic of ankylosing spondylitis blood.

Molecular-barcoded quantitative 5'-RACE produced these TCR beta libraries. In TCRdb, the 5' RACE reads were re-called with MiXCR into one record per CDR3 protein. The sample yields around 450,000 distinct CDR3 sequences, roughly 25% seen once. This CDR3 is 14 amino acids long. In germline, CDR1 is DFQATT, CDR2 SNEGSKA (reference sequence). V gene TRBV20-1 combines with J gene TRBJ2-1; TRBD2 aligns across 13 bases. Sequenced input: blood, either unsorted or a sorted T cell fraction (not recorded which). This receptor was obtained from a male donor with ankylosing spondylitis. CDR3: CSTKGTSGIDEQFF. The CDR3 region has the DNA TGCAGCACTAAGGGGACTAGCGGGATTGATGAGCAGTTCTTC.